This T cell receptor (beta chain) was recorded in a study of CD8 T cells in Susac syndrome. Germline V gene data show CDR1 as KGHSH and CDR2 as LQKENI. The V gene lost 6 bases and the J gene lost 6 bases, with 9 bases spanning the gap. The CDR3 extends over 13 amino acids. The multiple sclerosis control group comprised treatment-naive patients with stable or active relapsing-remitting disease. Negative isolation yielded the CD8+ and CD4+ T cells, while FACS enriched the TEMRA cells. After extraction with the RNeasy kit, roughly 0.45 to 1 ug of the RNA was reverse transcribed using random hexamers. TCRdb reprocessed the immunoSEQ multiplex PCR reads with MiXCR, giving one entry per CDR3 protein. The sample has approximately 170,000 distinct CDR3 sequences; around 94% are singletons.

The sample taken for sequencing was CD4+ T cells from PBMCs. The rearrangement uses TRBV18 and TRBJ2-6; TRBD1 or TRBD2 may be the D gene (6 bases each). The sequence was collected from a human donor with multiple sclerosis. The DNA for the CDR3 is TGTGCCAGCTCGCCGGGGGCGGCCAACGTCCTGACTTTC. It is translated as CASSPGAANVLTF.